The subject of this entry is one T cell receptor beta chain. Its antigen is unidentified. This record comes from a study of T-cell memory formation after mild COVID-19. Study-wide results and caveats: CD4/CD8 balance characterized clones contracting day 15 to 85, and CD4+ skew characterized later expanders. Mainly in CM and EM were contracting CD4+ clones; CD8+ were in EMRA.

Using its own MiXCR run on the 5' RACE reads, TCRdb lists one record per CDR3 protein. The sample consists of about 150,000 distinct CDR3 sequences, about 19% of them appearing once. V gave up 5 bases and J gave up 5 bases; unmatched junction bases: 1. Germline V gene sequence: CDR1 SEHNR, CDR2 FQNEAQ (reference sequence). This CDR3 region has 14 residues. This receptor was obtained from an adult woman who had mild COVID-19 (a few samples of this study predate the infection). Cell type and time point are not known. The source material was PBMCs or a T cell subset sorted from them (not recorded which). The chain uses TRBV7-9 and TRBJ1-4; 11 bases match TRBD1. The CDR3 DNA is TGTGCCAGCAGCCGGACAGGGGGCAATGAAAAACTGTTTTTT. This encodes CASSRTGGNEKLFF. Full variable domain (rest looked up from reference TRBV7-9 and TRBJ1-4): DTGVSQNPRHKITKRGQNVTFRCDPISEHNRLYWYRQTLGQGPEFLTYFQNEAQLEKSRLLSDRFSAERPKGSFSTLEIQRTEQGDSAMYLCASSRTGGNEKLFFGSGTQLSVL.